This paragraph reports one T cell receptor (beta chain). The data were taken from a study of OX40 agonist ivuxolimab in advanced cancers. The CDR3 covers 14 residues. Germline CDR1 reads SGDLS; CDR2 reads YYNGEE. Losses at the gene ends were 0 bases for V and 2 bases for J; bases not matched to a gene: 2. Sequencing was performed with immunoSEQ multiplex PCR; in TCRdb, only in-frame clones are kept and a portion is missing. The data contain about 48,000 clones, approximately 89% of them seen just once; the ten biggest clones take up more than 5%. Material: CD4+ or CD8+ T cells sorted from blood, obtained in a trial of the OX40 agonist ivuxolimab. V is TRBV9 and J is TRBJ2-7; TRBD1 aligns across 7 bases. This TCR derives from an adult with an advanced solid tumor such as melanoma, head and neck, liver or kidney cancer. CDR3 nucleotides: TGTGCCAGCAGCGTAGGGGGGACAGCCTACGAGCAGTACTTC. It specifies CASSVGGTAYEQYF.